This T cell receptor beta chain was profiled in a study of monozygotic twins with inflammatory bowel disease. Generation of cDNA took place in eight separate reactions per sample. Each UMI harboured a 6-nucleotide sample barcode and was appended via template switching. TCRdb reprocessed the 5' RACE reads and stores each CDR3 protein as one record, lacking DNA. The sample table sets out 420,000 or so distinct CDR3 sequences. Germline V CDR1 and CDR2: SGHRS, YFSETQ. This CDR3 has 14 amino acids. V gene TRBV5-1 combines with J gene TRBJ2-7; lacking DNA, the TRBD1 call made by TCRdb goes unchecked. The clonotype was recovered from a human donor with ulcerative colitis or Crohn's disease, or a healthy co-twin of an affected twin (not recorded which). Sequencing was done on a sample of blood. Here the CDR3 reads CASSLPDRGAEQYF.